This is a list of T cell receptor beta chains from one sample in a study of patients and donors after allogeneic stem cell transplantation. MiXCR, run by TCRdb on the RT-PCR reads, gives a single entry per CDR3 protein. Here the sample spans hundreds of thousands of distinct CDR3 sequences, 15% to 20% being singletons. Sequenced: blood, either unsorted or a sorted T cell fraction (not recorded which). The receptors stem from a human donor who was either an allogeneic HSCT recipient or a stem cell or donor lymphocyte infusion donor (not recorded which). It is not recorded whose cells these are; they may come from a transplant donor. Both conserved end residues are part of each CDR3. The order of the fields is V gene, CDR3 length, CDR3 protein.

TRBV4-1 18 CASSQLYTSGRNSYEQYF
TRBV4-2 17 CASSQVFSVIAGDEQYF
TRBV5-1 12 CASSLGDNEQFF
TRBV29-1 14 CSVDSGTLTETQYF
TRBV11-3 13 CASSPGTTGGYTF
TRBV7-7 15 CASSSHRGSTGELFF
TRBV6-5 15 CASSYSLAGGDTQYF
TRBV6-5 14 CASSYSTDPYEQYF
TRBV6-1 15 CASSRGQHRNYGYTF
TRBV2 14 CASSEVVGPNEQFF
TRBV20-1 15 CSATSTDYSNQPQHF
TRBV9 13 CASSVRVTDTQYF
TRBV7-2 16 CASSLDRAGGRSPLHF
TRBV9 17 CASSPSWGGPNTGELFF
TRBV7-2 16 CASSPEMTAYTGELFF
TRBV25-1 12 CASNLGAYEQYF
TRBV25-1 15 CASSVRGRNTDTQYF
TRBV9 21 CASSVGFLDGDRGRRNTEAFF
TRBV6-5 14 CASSYDRKKETQYF
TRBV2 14 CASSAGTGTGKQYF
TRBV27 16 CASSFTGTKTAYEQYF
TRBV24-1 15 CATSGEGPPGNEQFF
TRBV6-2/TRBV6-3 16 CASSSDRKGRKNIQYF
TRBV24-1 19 CATSDWGAPGLAGEDTQYF
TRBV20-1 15 CSARSAGVVNGELFF
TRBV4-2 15 CASSLPGASNQPQHF
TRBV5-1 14 CASSLPGAGNTIYF
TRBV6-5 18 CASSYTHSVGESPDTQYF
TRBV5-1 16 CASSPSPGQATGELFF
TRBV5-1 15 CASRGGQGALYGYTF
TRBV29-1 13 CSVGIVSDGGYTF
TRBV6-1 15 CASSGRTGPNTEAFF
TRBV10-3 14 CASRAARNTGELFF
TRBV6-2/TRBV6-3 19 CASSWNQGLAGGRPGELFF
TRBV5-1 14 CASSLAPGSDTQYF
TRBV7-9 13 CALRGSNTGELFF
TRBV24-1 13 CATSLGGGAEQFF
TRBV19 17 CASSINFRKGRNYGYTF
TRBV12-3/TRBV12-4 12 CAGSGGGNEQFF
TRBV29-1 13 CSVARDSSYEQYF
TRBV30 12 CAWRGRADTQYF
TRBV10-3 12 CATRGSQETQYF
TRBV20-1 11 CSAPMLDTQYF
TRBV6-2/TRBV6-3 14 CASSRDPKDNEQFF
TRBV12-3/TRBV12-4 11 CASSLTGDYTF
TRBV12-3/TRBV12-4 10 CASARSTQYF
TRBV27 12 CASWRAAGEQYF
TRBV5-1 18 CASSLAVAGGPSSYEQYF
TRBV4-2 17 CASSQVRTSGGTDTQYF
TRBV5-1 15 CASSSTGPLNTEAFF
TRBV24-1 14 CATSDLGLNYGYTF
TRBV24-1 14 CATSESGLSHEQYF
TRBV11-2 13 CASSSGQRTEQYF
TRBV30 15 CAWSRGGSVGNEQFF
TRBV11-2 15 CASSLSGQSTDTQYF
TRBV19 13 CASSIRGKNEQFF
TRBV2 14 CATLDRDKYNEQFF
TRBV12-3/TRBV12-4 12 CASSQTGETQYF
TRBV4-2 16 CASSRRGDRGLYGYTF